This T cell receptor beta chain was sequenced in a study of T cell responses to AZD1222 COVID-19 vaccine. Study-wide background: Pooling covered second doses at about 4 or about 12 weeks.

Study results and caveats: There were repertoire samples only from the period after the peak T cell response. Clonal diversity was possibly underestimated, and white British individuals and females predominated among donors.

Comments on this clone: Its antigen is undetermined.

The CDR3 length is 17 residues. Trimming removed 1 base from V and 0 bases from J, with 16 bases in between. The germline gives CDR1 SGHRS, CDR2 YFSETQ. Method: immunoSEQ multiplex PCR; TCRdb's copy keeps in-frame clones and lacks some. This table has around 100,000 clones, 88% appearing once. Material: peripheral blood, obtained on day 0 of AZD1222 vaccination. The V and J genes are TRBV5-1 and TRBJ1-1; D is uncertain. The clonotype originates from an adult in good health. The CDR3 is CASSLSGRLSLNTEAFF. DNA of the CDR3: TGCGCCAGCAGCTTGTCCGGACGACTAAGCCTGAACACTGAAGCTTTCTTT.